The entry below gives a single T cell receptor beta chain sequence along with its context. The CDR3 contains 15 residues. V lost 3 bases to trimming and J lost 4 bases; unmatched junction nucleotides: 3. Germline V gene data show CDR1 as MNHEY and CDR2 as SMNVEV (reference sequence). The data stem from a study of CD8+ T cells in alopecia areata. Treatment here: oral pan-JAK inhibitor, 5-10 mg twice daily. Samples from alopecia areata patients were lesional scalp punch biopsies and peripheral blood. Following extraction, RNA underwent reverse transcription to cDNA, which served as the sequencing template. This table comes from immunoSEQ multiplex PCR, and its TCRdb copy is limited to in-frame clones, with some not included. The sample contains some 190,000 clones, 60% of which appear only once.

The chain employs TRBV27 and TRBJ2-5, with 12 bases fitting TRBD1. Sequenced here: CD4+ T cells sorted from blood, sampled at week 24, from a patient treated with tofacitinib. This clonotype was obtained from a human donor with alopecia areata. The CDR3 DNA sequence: TGTGCCAGCAGTTTTCTGGGACAGGGGGCAGAGACCCAGTACTTC. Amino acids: CASSFLGQGAETQYF.